This T cell receptor beta chain is from a study of glioma-infiltrating T cells. Concerning this clonotype: Its antigen is not identified.

TCR alpha and beta CDR3 regions were amplified from RNA using iRepertoire nested multiplex PCR. MiXCR, applied by TCRdb to the multiplex PCR reads, yields one record per CDR3 protein. The sample yields some 130,000 distinct CDR3 sequences, under 25% seen once. Study outcomes and limitations: Above-expected tissue-blood divergence occurred in all gliomas, most in low-grade ones. Very few CDR3 sequences were shared between tissue and blood.

From germline, CDR1 is SGHRS and CDR2 YFSETQ. V gave up 2 bases and J gave up 5 bases, with 14 bases separating them. The CDR3 has 15 residues. The specimen was glioma tissue, nonneoplastic brain tissue, or PBMCs (not recorded which). This clonotype was obtained from a human donor with low-grade glioma or glioblastoma, undergoing nonglioma brain surgery, or in good health (not recorded which). This chain connects TRBV5-1 to TRBJ2-1, with D tentatively TRBD1 (5 bases). The DNA for the CDR3 is TGCGCCAGCAGCTTACCGGCAGGGCCAAACAATGAGCAGTTCTTC. Its protein product is CASSLPAGPNNEQFF.